This paragraph covers one T cell receptor (beta chain) sequence. Its antigen is not known. The data were produced by immunoSEQ multiplex PCR, yet TCRdb's version contains in-frame clones alone and is incomplete. The sample carries more than 75,000 clones, roughly 74% recorded once. The sample is drawn from a study of radiotherapy plus CTLA-4 blockade in lung cancer. Whole-study findings and limits: Response was reportedly best predicted by early blood T cell clone dynamics, with interferon-beta. In blood, tumor-derived TCR clones expanded after radiotherapy plus ipilimumab.

The CDR3 is made up of 16 amino acids. J lost 4 bases, V lost 7 bases, and 13 bases had no gene match. Per the germline V gene, CDR1 is SGHAT and CDR2 is FQDESV (reference sequence). This receptor was identified in a human donor with non-small cell lung cancer who had a partial response to radiotherapy plus ipilimumab. Some clones in this sample may be carry-over from other donors' samples. The V gene is TRBV11-1, the J gene TRBJ2-5; TRBD1 matches at 9 bases. The sample consisted of peripheral blood, taken from a patient treated with radiotherapy plus ipilimumab. The CDR3 DNA sequence: TGTGCCAGCACCCTTAGGATGGGGACAGGGTTAGAGACCCAGTACTTC. This encodes CASTLRMGTGLETQYF. The full variable domain, completed using reference TRBV11-1 and TRBJ2-5, is EAEVAQSPRYKITEKSQAVAFWCDPISGHATLYWYRQILGQGPELLVQFQDESVVDDSQLPKDRFSAERLKGVDSTLKIQPAELGDSAMYLCASTLRMGTGLETQYFGPGTRLLVL.